The rows below give T cell receptor beta chains drawn from one sample of a study of human T cells and chemical hapten exposure. MiXCR, run by TCRdb on the 5' RACE reads, gives a single entry per CDR3 protein. The sample has roughly 120,000 distinct CDR3 sequences, approximately 19% seen once. Receptors originate from a human donor in good health. CDR3s include the opening cysteine and the closing phenylalanine or tryptophan. The order of the fields is V gene, J gene, CDR3 length, D gene, CDR3 protein. A D gene is named only where the DNA matches it firmly.

>TRBV11-2|TRBJ1-1|13|TRBD1
CASSSDRGRQAFF
>TRBV24-1|TRBJ2-1|12|NA
CATSESPSEQFF
>TRBV6-2/TRBV6-3|TRBJ1-1|15|NA
CASSYSTKRRLGAFF
>TRBV29-1|TRBJ2-6|12|NA
CSVVFGANVLTF
>TRBV5-4|TRBJ2-3|12|TRBD1
CACRGQTDTQYF
>TRBV7-2|TRBJ2-7|13|NA
CASSLVQPYEQYF
>TRBV9|TRBJ2-1|18|TRBD2
CASSGLAGGLWGNNEQFF
>TRBV28|TRBJ1-4|15|NA
CASSLWTGLNEKLFF
>TRBV20-1|TRBJ2-2|14|NA
CSARDWPRTGELFF
>TRBV24-1|TRBJ2-2|14|NA
CATSDSPTVGELFF
>TRBV9|TRBJ2-7|18|TRBD2
CASSVGLAGEGASYEQYF
>TRBV10-3|TRBJ2-5|13|NA
CATSVGGGETQYF
>TRBV5-1|TRBJ2-3|16|TRBD2
CASRGLAGATTDTQYF
>TRBV12-3/TRBV12-4|TRBJ1-5|15|TRBD1
CASSLDRYSNQPQHF
>TRBV2|TRBJ2-5|14|NA
CASSGLLSKETQYF
>TRBV12-3/TRBV12-4|TRBJ2-7|20|TRBD2
CASSLAYEGGLARYSYEQYF
>TRBV20-1|TRBJ1-5|16|TRBD1
CSARSKGAVYNQPQHF
>TRBV7-2|TRBJ2-3|15|TRBD1
CASSSSGQGGDTQYF
>TRBV6-2/TRBV6-3|TRBJ1-1|13|NA
CASLKGFHTEAFF
>TRBV11-2|TRBJ1-1|13|NA
CASSLGGAREAFF
>TRBV2|TRBJ2-1|15|TRBD2
CASKDSGRAYNEQFF
>TRBV7-3|TRBJ2-2|13|TRBD2
CAGTSGNTGELFF
>TRBV19|TRBJ2-3|15|TRBD2
CASSSLASGRATQYF
>TRBV6-1|TRBJ2-7|13|TRBD2
CASKRAGAREQYF
>TRBV9|TRBJ2-7|16|NA
CASSTRQALYYYEQYF
>TRBV11-1|TRBJ2-5|15|NA
CASSLSPEGAETQYF
>TRBV28|TRBJ2-7|16|TRBD1
CASKIEAGTGTYEQYF
>TRBV20-1|TRBJ1-5|13|NA
CSARDGPNQPQHF
>TRBV5-1|TRBJ1-4|12|NA
CASSRPNEKLFF
>TRBV28|TRBJ2-3|15|NA
CASSSSARSTDTQYF